Listed here is a single T cell receptor beta chain. Germline CDR1 is MGHRA and CDR2 is YSYEKL. This CDR3 contains 14 residues. V was shortened by 2 bases and J by 8 bases, with 15 bases between the two germline ends. Under the authors' procedure: Amplified reference gene primers provided the basis for estimating nucleated cell counts. Data came from immunoSEQ multiplex PCR; TCRdb stores just in-frame clones and leaves some out. V, J and clone size are those of that table, while D and trimming were read from the DNA. The data hold approximately 180,000 clones, with 82% observed a single time. The data originate from a study of blood T cell repertoires in COVID-19. Study at large: Nucleic acid was either cDNA or gDNA, and it came from T cells, B-cell-depleted T cells, or PBMCs.

Sequencing input: peripheral blood. The rearrangement uses TRBV4-1 and TRBJ1-2; D gene uncertain. The sequence was obtained from a woman in her 70s with acute or convalescent COVID-19. The CDR3 DNA follows: TGCGCCAGCAGCCAAATTGGGAGCCCGGGGGGCTACACCTTC. The encoded protein is CASSQIGSPGGYTF.